These T cell receptor beta chains were read from a single sample in a study of T cells in Graves' hyperthyroidism and ophthalmopathy. MiXCR, applied by TCRdb to the multiplex PCR reads, yields one record per CDR3 protein. In the table there are roughly 500,000 distinct CDR3 sequences, 46% of which are singletons. Input material: peripheral blood or thyroid tissue (not recorded which). The receptors were gathered from an adult woman with Graves' disease, either hyperthyroidism or ophthalmopathy (not recorded which). The CDR3 runs from the conserved cysteine through the conserved F or W. The D gene is left open where the match is weak. For some rows the clone size is stated as once, few or many, or as a class when expanded; others skip it.

clone_size: -; v_call: TRBV9; d_call: TRBD1; j_call: TRBJ2-7; cdr3_nt: TGTGCCAGCAGCGGAGGACAGGTGGGGATCTACGAGCAGTACTTC; cdr3_aa: CASSGGQVGIYEQYF
clone_size: few; v_call: TRBV30; d_call: -; j_call: TRBJ1-3; cdr3_nt: TGTGCCTGGCGACAGAGCTCTGGAAACACCATATATTTT; cdr3_aa: CAWRQSSGNTIYF
clone_size: -; v_call: TRBV29-1; d_call: -; j_call: TRBJ2-2; cdr3_nt: TGCAGCGTTGATCCAGGGTCCGGGGAGCTGTTTTTT; cdr3_aa: CSVDPGSGELFF
clone_size: -; v_call: TRBV7-8; d_call: -; j_call: TRBJ2-7; cdr3_nt: TGTGCCAGCTCCCATAGCCAGGGCGGCGAGCAGTACTTC; cdr3_aa: CASSHSQGGEQYF
clone_size: many; v_call: TRBV7-2; d_call: -; j_call: TRBJ1-6; cdr3_nt: TGTGCCAGCAGCTTAGTGGGTAGGGGGAATAATTCACCCCTCCACTTT; cdr3_aa: CASSLVGRGNNSPLHF
clone_size: many; v_call: TRBV12-3/TRBV12-4; d_call: -; j_call: TRBJ1-6; cdr3_nt: TGTGCCAGCACAAAGGTCTACGGGAACCCCCTCCACTTT; cdr3_aa: CASTKVYGNPLHF
clone_size: -; v_call: TRBV10-3; d_call: TRBD1; j_call: TRBJ2-7; cdr3_nt: TGTGCCATCAGTGAGTTGACAGGGGGCTTCTACGAGCAGTACTTC; cdr3_aa: CAISELTGGFYEQYF
clone_size: -; v_call: TRBV15; d_call: -; j_call: TRBJ2-7; cdr3_nt: TGTGCCACCAGCGCCCGAACAGGGTTACCGTTGCCCTACGAGCAGTACTTC; cdr3_aa: CATSARTGLPLPYEQYF
clone_size: many; v_call: TRBV20-1; d_call: -; j_call: TRBJ1-2; cdr3_nt: TGCAGCGCTATCAGGTCGGCGGTTGAAGACTACACCTTC; cdr3_aa: CSAIRSAVEDYTF
clone_size: -; v_call: TRBV9; d_call: -; j_call: TRBJ1-5; cdr3_nt: TGTGCCAGCAGTCTACGGTCAGGGGCCCACAATCAGCTCCAGCATTTT; cdr3_aa: CASSLRSGAHNQLQHF
clone_size: -; v_call: TRBV25-1; d_call: -; j_call: TRBJ1-1; cdr3_nt: TGTGCCAGCGTGAGTAGGGGAGCTGAAGCTTTCTTT; cdr3_aa: CASVSRGAEAFF
clone_size: many; v_call: TRBV2; d_call: -; j_call: TRBJ1-5; cdr3_nt: TGTGCCAGCAGCCAAGACCCTAGCAATCAGCCCCAGCATTTT; cdr3_aa: CASSQDPSNQPQHF
clone_size: many; v_call: TRBV7-9; d_call: TRBD1; j_call: TRBJ1-2; cdr3_nt: TGTGCCAGCAGCTTAGGGAGGGGGCTCGGGGCGCCCTATGGCTACACCTTC; cdr3_aa: CASSLGRGLGAPYGYTF
clone_size: few; v_call: TRBV4-1; d_call: TRBD2; j_call: TRBJ2-7; cdr3_nt: TGCGCCAGCAGCCAAGGACGGATAGCGGGAGGGAGAGGACAGTACGAGCAGTACTTC; cdr3_aa: CASSQGRIAGGRGQYEQYF
clone_size: -; v_call: TRBV27; d_call: TRBD1; j_call: TRBJ1-2; cdr3_nt: TGTGCCAGCAGTTTCCTCACAGGGGCTCTTGGCTACACCTTC; cdr3_aa: CASSFLTGALGYTF
clone_size: many; v_call: TRBV6-5; d_call: -; j_call: TRBJ2-6; cdr3_nt: TGTGCCGCAATGGCGGTGTCTGGGGCCAACGTCCTGACTTTC; cdr3_aa: CAAMAVSGANVLTF
clone_size: -; v_call: TRBV7-2; d_call: -; j_call: TRBJ1-1; cdr3_nt: TGTGCCAGCAGCTTAGCGGTGTACTACACTGAAGCTTTCTTT; cdr3_aa: CASSLAVYYTEAFF
clone_size: few; v_call: TRBV6-5; d_call: -; j_call: TRBJ2-7; cdr3_nt: TGTGCCAGCAACTCAAACTACGAGCAGTACTTC; cdr3_aa: CASNSNYEQYF
clone_size: few; v_call: TRBV7-2; d_call: -; j_call: TRBJ2-2; cdr3_nt: TGTGCCAGCAGCCCCAGGCCCCGGGACCCCGCGAACACCGGGGAGCTGTTTTTT; cdr3_aa: CASSPRPRDPANTGELFF
clone_size: -; v_call: TRBV25-1; d_call: -; j_call: TRBJ2-2; cdr3_nt: TGTGCCAGTTTGAGGGGTACCGGGGAGCTGTTTTTT; cdr3_aa: CASLRGTGELFF
clone_size: -; v_call: TRBV5-4; d_call: TRBD1; j_call: TRBJ2-5; cdr3_nt: TGTGCCAGCAGCCAGGACAGGGAACAAGAGACCCAGTACTTC; cdr3_aa: CASSQDREQETQYF
clone_size: -; v_call: TRBV29-1; d_call: -; j_call: TRBJ1-3; cdr3_nt: TGCAGCAGTGGGCTAGGAGGAAACACCATATATTTT; cdr3_aa: CSSGLGGNTIYF
clone_size: once; v_call: TRBV24-1; d_call: -; j_call: TRBJ2-5; cdr3_nt: TGTGCCACAGGAGAAGAAGTCCAAGAGACCCAGTACTTC; cdr3_aa: CATGEEVQETQYF
clone_size: once; v_call: TRBV19; d_call: -; j_call: TRBJ1-5; cdr3_nt: TGTACCAGTAGTATAGAGGGGAGTTGGAATCAGCCCCAGCATTTT; cdr3_aa: CTSSIEGSWNQPQHF
clone_size: -; v_call: TRBV29-1; d_call: TRBD1; j_call: TRBJ1-2; cdr3_nt: TGCAGCGTTTCGACAGGGGATGGCTACACCTTC; cdr3_aa: CSVSTGDGYTF
clone_size: few; v_call: TRBV29-1; d_call: -; j_call: TRBJ2-2; cdr3_nt: TGCAGCGTTTGGCGGGATAGCACCGGGGAGCTGTTTTTT; cdr3_aa: CSVWRDSTGELFF
clone_size: -; v_call: TRBV9; d_call: -; j_call: TRBJ1-2; cdr3_nt: TGTGCCAGCAGGATAGGACAGCCCTATGGCTACACCTTC; cdr3_aa: CASRIGQPYGYTF
clone_size: -; v_call: TRBV10-3; d_call: -; j_call: TRBJ2-5; cdr3_nt: TGTGCCATTGGGACTTCCCAAGAGACCCAGTACTTC; cdr3_aa: CAIGTSQETQYF
clone_size: -; v_call: TRBV20-1; d_call: TRBD1; j_call: TRBJ1-3; cdr3_nt: TGCAGTGCACCTACAGGGGCCGGAAACACCATATATTTT; cdr3_aa: CSAPTGAGNTIYF
clone_size: -; v_call: TRBV20-1; d_call: -; j_call: TRBJ1-2; cdr3_nt: TGCAGTGCTACCCCGGACAGCTATGGCTACACCTTC; cdr3_aa: CSATPDSYGYTF
clone_size: many; v_call: TRBV4-2; d_call: -; j_call: TRBJ2-7; cdr3_nt: TGTGCCAGCAGCCCCCTGAACGGGAGAGCATACGAGCAGTACTTC; cdr3_aa: CASSPLNGRAYEQYF
clone_size: -; v_call: TRBV7-9; d_call: -; j_call: TRBJ2-5; cdr3_nt: TGTGCCAGCAGTGCTAGGGAGAGGGAGACCCAGTACTTC; cdr3_aa: CASSARERETQYF
clone_size: -; v_call: TRBV24-1; d_call: -; j_call: TRBJ2-2; cdr3_nt: TGTGCCACCAGTGATTTGAGGGGGAGCGGGGAGCTGTTTTTT; cdr3_aa: CATSDLRGSGELFF
clone_size: few; v_call: TRBV3-1; d_call: -; j_call: TRBJ2-7; cdr3_nt: TGTGCCAGCAGCTTGCACACAGGGCCGTACGAGCAGTACTTC; cdr3_aa: CASSLHTGPYEQYF
clone_size: many; v_call: TRBV20-1; d_call: -; j_call: TRBJ2-2; cdr3_nt: TGCAGTGCTAGAGGGGGGCGCGGGGAGCTGTTTTTT; cdr3_aa: CSARGGRGELFF
clone_size: many; v_call: TRBV5-6; d_call: TRBD2; j_call: TRBJ2-7; cdr3_nt: TGTGCCAGCAGCTTGGCCATTAGCGGGAGCGAGCAGTACTTC; cdr3_aa: CASSLAISGSEQYF
clone_size: many; v_call: TRBV7-9; d_call: -; j_call: TRBJ2-2; cdr3_nt: TGTGCCAGCAGCCCAGGACAGACCGGGGAGCTGTTTTTT; cdr3_aa: CASSPGQTGELFF
clone_size: -; v_call: TRBV29-1; d_call: -; j_call: TRBJ2-7; cdr3_nt: TGCAGCGTGTCCGTAGGCCACGAGCAGTACTTC; cdr3_aa: CSVSVGHEQYF
clone_size: -; v_call: TRBV29-1; d_call: TRBD1; j_call: TRBJ1-2; cdr3_nt: TGCAGCGTTGAAGAGCAGGGGGACGATGGCTACACCTTC; cdr3_aa: CSVEEQGDDGYTF
clone_size: -; v_call: TRBV5-1; d_call: TRBD1; j_call: TRBJ1-1; cdr3_nt: TGCGCCAGCGACCATATGCGACAGTCAGACAGGGGAGCTTTCTTT; cdr3_aa: CASDHMRQSDRGAFF
clone_size: many; v_call: TRBV28; d_call: -; j_call: TRBJ1-1; cdr3_nt: TGTGCCAGCAGTTTATTGTCGGCAGAAGCTTTCTTT; cdr3_aa: CASSLLSAEAFF
clone_size: few; v_call: TRBV29-1; d_call: -; j_call: TRBJ2-5; cdr3_nt: TGCAGCGTTGCGAAGGGGCAAGAGACCCAGTACTTC; cdr3_aa: CSVAKGQETQYF
clone_size: few; v_call: TRBV4-3; d_call: -; j_call: TRBJ1-3; cdr3_nt: TGCGCCAGCAGCCCCGCGGCGAGCTCTGGAAACACCATATATTTT; cdr3_aa: CASSPAASSGNTIYF
clone_size: -; v_call: TRBV24-1; d_call: TRBD1; j_call: TRBJ1-2; cdr3_nt: TGTGCCGCCAGTGATTGGGGACAGGGAGACGACTATGTCTACACCTTC; cdr3_aa: CAASDWGQGDDYVYTF
clone_size: -; v_call: TRBV10-2; d_call: -; j_call: TRBJ2-1; cdr3_nt: TGCGCCAGCAGTGAGTCGGGAAGCTCCTACAATGAGCAGTTCTTC; cdr3_aa: CASSESGSSYNEQFF
clone_size: -; v_call: TRBV5-1; d_call: -; j_call: TRBJ1-1; cdr3_nt: TGCGCCAGCAGCTTGCAGGCTGATACTGAAGCTTTCTTT; cdr3_aa: CASSLQADTEAFF
clone_size: -; v_call: TRBV6-1; d_call: TRBD1; j_call: TRBJ2-5; cdr3_nt: TGTGCCAGGCCACCGGGACAGGGGGCTGGGGAGACCCAGTACTTC; cdr3_aa: CARPPGQGAGETQYF
clone_size: -; v_call: TRBV7-9; d_call: TRBD2; j_call: TRBJ2-7; cdr3_nt: TGTGCCAGCCTACTTAGGGGAGCGGGAGAATTGGTTGGCTCCTACGAGCAGTACTTC; cdr3_aa: CASLLRGAGELVGSYEQYF
clone_size: few; v_call: TRBV25-1; d_call: -; j_call: TRBJ2-6; cdr3_nt: TGTGCCAGCAGTGAATATAGGGGGGCTGGGGCCAACGTCCTGACTTTC; cdr3_aa: CASSEYRGAGANVLTF
clone_size: few; v_call: TRBV4-3; d_call: -; j_call: TRBJ1-2; cdr3_nt: TGCGCCAGCAGCCAGGGGGGGACCTATGGCTACACCTTC; cdr3_aa: CASSQGGTYGYTF